Shown below are 18 T cell receptor beta chains from a single sample sequenced in a study of blood T cell repertoires in COVID-19. Libraries were prepared by immunoSEQ multiplex PCR; TCRdb keeps only in-frame clonotypes and omits some of them. The profile shows roughly 200,000 clones, 70% to 85% of them singletons. Input material: peripheral blood. Receptor source: a man aged 50-60 years who had recovered from COVID-19.

This chain uses TRBV30 with TRBJ1-4, with 7 nucleotides matching TRBD1. The junction had 7 bases not matched to a gene; V was cut back by 7 bases and J by 8 bases. This CDR3 has 12 amino acids. Looked up from germline, CDR1 is GTSNPN and CDR2 is SVGIG (reference sequence). Here the CDR3 DNA reads TGTGCCTCGAGACAGGGTGGCGAAAAACTGTTTTTT. This encodes CASRQGGEKLFF.

This clone has more than one count but fewer than ten. V is TRBV4-3 and J is TRBJ2-7; D possibly corresponds to TRBD1 (8 bases). The V and J ends lost 0 bases and 3 bases respectively, with 18 bases between them. The CDR3 runs 17 residues. CDR1 and CDR2 (germline): LGHNA, YSLEER. The CDR3 coding sequence is TGCGCCAGCAGCCAAGAGATAAACAGGGGGGGGGACTACGAGCAGTACTTC. Its translation: CASSQEINRGGDYEQYF.

This clone has a count of ten or more. This chain links TRBV2 with TRBJ2-1; TRBD2 matches 7 bases. Germline V gene sequence: CDR1 SNHLY, CDR2 FYNNEI. The CDR3 sequence is 14 residues long. The V segment lost 7 bases and the J segment 6 bases; nucleotides outside the gene matches: 9. The CDR3 DNA follows: TGTGCCAGCAATTGGGGCGGGAGAACCAATGAGCAGTTCTTC. Protein product: CASNWGGRTNEQFF. The whole variable domain, remainder taken from reference TRBV2 and TRBJ2-1, is EPEVTQTPSHQVTQMGQEVILRCVPISNHLYFYWYRQILGQKVEFLVSFYNNEISEKSEIFDDQFSVERPDGSNFTLKIRSTKLEDSAMYFCASNWGGRTNEQFFGPGTRLTVL.

The V gene is TRBV3-1 (or the pseudogene TRBV3-2), the J gene TRBJ1-3; 7 bases fit TRBD1. V shed 3 bases, J shed 5 bases, and the junction held 10 bases outside the gene matches. Germline V gene sequence: CDR1 LGHDT, CDR2 YNNKEL (reference sequence). The CDR3 sequence is 16 residues long. The CDR3 sequence: CASSHGTQGVRNTIYF. In DNA form, the CDR3 reads TGTGCCAGCAGCCATGGAACCCAGGGGGTCAGAAACACCATATATTTT.

The chain is built from TRBV9 and TRBJ2-3; 11 bases map to TRBD2. Germline CDR1 reads SGDLS; CDR2 reads YYNGEE. The V segment lost 0 bases and the J segment 3 bases; nucleotides outside the gene matches: 6. The CDR3 extends over 17 amino acids. The CDR3 DNA reads TGTGCCAGCAGCGTAGATATAGCGGGAGGGATGACAGATACGCAGTATTTT. Translated: CASSVDIAGGMTDTQYF.

The V gene is TRBV6-2 or TRBV6-3, the J gene TRBJ2-3; 9 bases map to TRBD2. Trimming cost V 3 bases and J 13 bases; bases outside gene matches: 11. Germline assignment: CDR1 MNHEY and CDR2 SVGEGT. The length of the CDR3 is 14 residues. CDR3 bases: TGTGCCAGCAGTTATTCCGCATTAGCGGGAGAAAAGTATTTT. It specifies CASSYSALAGEKYF.

The rearrangement links TRBV5-1 to TRBJ1-1; 9 nucleotides agree with TRBD1. CDR3 length: 15 amino acids. V was pared by 3 bases and J by 4 bases, with 7 bases of the junction left unmatched. Germline V gene lookup returns CDR1 SGHRS and CDR2 YFSETQ. CDR3 DNA sequence: TGCGCCAGCAGCTGGACGACAGGGGGGAGCACTGAAGCTTTCTTT. It yields the protein CASSWTTGGSTEAFF.

The CDR3 loop reads CASSQERDRVYEQYF. The CDR3 nucleotides are TGTGCCAGCAGCCAGGAACGGGACAGGGTCTACGAGCAGTACTTC. The rearrangement links TRBV4-2 to TRBJ2-7; 9 bases are shared with TRBD1. The CDR3 is 15 amino acids. The V and J ends lost 3 bases and 3 bases, in that order; junction bases with no gene match: 6. Germline V lookup: CDR1 LGHNA, CDR2 YNFKEQ.

This chain connects TRBV5-5 to TRBJ2-5, with 9 nucleotides matching TRBD1. Looked up from germline, CDR1 is SGHKS and CDR2 is YYEKEE (reference sequence). J was trimmed by 2 bases and V by 3 bases; bases with no gene match: 8. The CDR3 has 16 residues. The CDR3 region has the DNA TGTGCCAGCAGCTGGAGGACAGGGGAGACACAAGAGACCCAGTACTTC. This encodes CASSWRTGETQETQYF.

The rearrangement joins TRBV7-2 to TRBJ2-1, with D perhaps TRBD1 (6 bases). The CDR3 length is 13 residues. CDR1 SGHTA and CDR2 FQGNSA come from the germline V gene. V was clipped by 4 bases and J by 7 bases, with 11 bases between them. The CDR3 is CASSSLGGNEQFF. In DNA form, the CDR3 reads TGTGCCAGCAGCTCCCTAGGGGGAAATGAGCAGTTCTTC.

Here the CDR3 DNA reads TGTGCCAGCAGCTTAGCGGGAACAGGCACAGATACGCAGTATTTT. Protein product: CASSLAGTGTDTQYF. The gene calls are TRBV5-6 and TRBJ2-3; 7 nucleotides align to TRBD2. The CDR3 extends over 15 amino acids. Germline V lookup: CDR1 SGHDT, CDR2 YYEEEE. J was trimmed by 1 base and V by 2 bases; bases with no gene match: 4.

This clone was seen only once. V usage is TRBV27 and J usage is TRBJ2-7; 13 positions match TRBD2. Germline trimming cut 2 bases from V and 4 bases from J; bases unmatched to any gene: 14. CDR1 and CDR2 from the germline V gene are MNHEY and SMNVEV (reference sequence). This CDR3 is built from 19 residues. The CDR3 nucleotides are TGTGCCAGCAGTTTAAGACTAGCGGGAGGTGGTGCCTTTAAGTACGAGCAGTACTTC. Translation gives CASSLRLAGGGAFKYEQYF.

This clone was counted a single time. The chain links TRBV19 to TRBJ1-1, with D maybe TRBD1 (6 bases). The CDR3 loop spans 12 amino acids. V was trimmed by 1 base and J by 9 bases, leaving 9 bases between them. CDR1 is LNHDA, CDR2 SQIVND, per germline (reference sequence). In nucleotides, the CDR3 is TGTGCCAGTAGTATAGCCAGGGGCAAAGCTTTCTTT. Translated: CASSIARGKAFF.

V gene TRBV30 combines with J gene TRBJ1-2; 7 nucleotides agree with TRBD1. Per the germline V gene, CDR1 is GTSNPN and CDR2 is SVGIG (reference sequence). CDR3 length equals 16 residues. V shed 0 bases, J shed 7 bases, and the junction held 14 bases outside the gene matches. Here the CDR3 reads CAWSVLGTAGAGGYTF. Written as DNA, the CDR3 is TGTGCCTGGAGTGTATTAGGGACAGCAGGGGCCGGTGGCTACACCTTC.

The CDR3: CASSDLAGGPYNEQFF. The CDR3, as DNA: TGTGCCAGCAGTGACTTGGCGGGAGGGCCATACAATGAGCAGTTCTTC. The rearrangement joins TRBV6-4 to TRBJ2-1; 9 bases map to TRBD2. Losses at the gene ends were 1 base for V and 4 bases for J; bases not matched to a gene: 5. Germline V gene lookup returns CDR1 MRHNA and CDR2 SNTAGT. This CDR3 region has 16 residues.

The chain links TRBV5-4 to TRBJ1-6; possibly TRBD1 for D (5 bases). Germline CDR1 reads SGHNT; CDR2 reads YYREEE (reference sequence). The CDR3 length is 16 residues. Trimming stripped 3 bases from V and 7 bases from J, with 17 bases between. This CDR3 is CASSSNPRATNSPLHF. CDR3 nucleotide sequence: TGTGCCAGCAGCTCCAATCCCAGGGCTACAAATTCACCCCTCCACTTT.

This clone was counted a few times. This chain links TRBV9 with TRBJ1-2; 11 nucleotides align to TRBD1. The CDR3 is 14 amino acids. Germline V gene lookup returns CDR1 SGDLS and CDR2 YYNGEE. The J segment lost 8 bases and the V segment lost 4 bases, leaving 7 bases of the junction unmatched. CDR3 nucleotides: TGTGCCAGCAGCTTCGGACAGGGGGCTTACGGCTACACCTTC. It translates to CASSFGQGAYGYTF.

The rearrangement joins TRBV5-4 to TRBJ2-1, with D perhaps TRBD2 (6 bases). Deletions cut 3 bases from V and 1 base from J, with 14 bases between. The CDR3 extends over 16 amino acids. Germline loops: CDR1 SGHNT, CDR2 YYREEE (reference sequence). In nucleotides, the CDR3 is TGTGCCAGCAGCTCAGATCCGGGAGTTTCCTACAATGAGCAGTTCTTC. Its protein product is CASSSDPGVSYNEQFF.